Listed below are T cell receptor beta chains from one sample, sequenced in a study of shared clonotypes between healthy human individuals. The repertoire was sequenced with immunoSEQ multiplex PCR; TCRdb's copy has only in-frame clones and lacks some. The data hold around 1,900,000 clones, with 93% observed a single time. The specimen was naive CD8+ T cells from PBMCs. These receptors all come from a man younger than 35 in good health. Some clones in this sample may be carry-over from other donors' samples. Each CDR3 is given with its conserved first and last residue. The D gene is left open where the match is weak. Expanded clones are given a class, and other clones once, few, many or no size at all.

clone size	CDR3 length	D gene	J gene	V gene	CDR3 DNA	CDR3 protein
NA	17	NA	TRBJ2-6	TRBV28	TGTGCCAGCAGTCTTGGACAGACCGTCTCTGGGGCCAACGTCCTGACTTTC	CASSLGQTVSGANVLTF
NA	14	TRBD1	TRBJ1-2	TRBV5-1	TGCGCCAGCGCCCCCCTACAGGGGAACTATGGCTACACCTTC	CASAPLQGNYGYTF
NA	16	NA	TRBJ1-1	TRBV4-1	TGCGCCAGCAGCCAAGTTACAGGGTTCATGAACACTGAAGCTTTCTTT	CASSQVTGFMNTEAFF
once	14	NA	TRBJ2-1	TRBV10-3	TGTGCCATCCTCGGGAGTTCAGCCGACAATGAGCAGTTCTTC	CAILGSSADNEQFF
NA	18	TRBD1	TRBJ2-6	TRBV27	TGTGCCAGCAGGGGAAAGGGGGCTTCATACTCTGGGGCCAACGTCCTGACTTTC	CASRGKGASYSGANVLTF
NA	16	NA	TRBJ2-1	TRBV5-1	TGCGCCAGCAGCTTGGTTGGCAGGGGGGCGGACAATGAGCAGTTCTTC	CASSLVGRGADNEQFF
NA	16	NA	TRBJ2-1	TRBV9	TGTGCCAGCAGCGTAGTTGGACGGTCCTCCTACAATGAGCAGTTCTTC	CASSVVGRSSYNEQFF
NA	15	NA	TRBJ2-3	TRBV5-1	TGCGCCAGCAGCTTGGTCCGGGGTACCACAGATACGCAGTATTTT	CASSLVRGTTDTQYF
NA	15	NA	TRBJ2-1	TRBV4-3	TGCGCCAGCAGCCAAGCGGGCAGTTCCTACAATGAGCAGTTCTTC	CASSQAGSSYNEQFF
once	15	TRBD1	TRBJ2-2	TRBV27	TGTGCCAGCAGTCTTGGGACAGGGGGCCCCGGGGAGCTGTTTTTT	CASSLGTGGPGELFF
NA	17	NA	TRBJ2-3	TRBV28	TGTGCCAGCGGGGGAGAGGTCAACACCTTGGGTACAGATACGCAGTATTTT	CASGGEVNTLGTDTQYF
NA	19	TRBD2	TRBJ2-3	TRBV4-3	TGCGCCAGCAGCCAAGGGGTGATACGGACTAGCGGGGTCACAGATACGCAGTATTTT	CASSQGVIRTSGVTDTQYF
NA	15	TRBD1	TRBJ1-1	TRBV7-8	TGTGCCAGCAGCTTCGGACAGGGGGCAGGAACTGAAGCTTTCTTT	CASSFGQGAGTEAFF
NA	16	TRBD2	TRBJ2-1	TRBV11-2	TGTGCCAGCAGCTTTTCGACTAGCGGGAGACATTGGGAGCAGTTCTTC	CASSFSTSGRHWEQFF
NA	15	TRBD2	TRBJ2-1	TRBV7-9	TGTGCCAGCAGTCCTCTTGCGGGAGGAGACAATGAGCAGTTCTTC	CASSPLAGGDNEQFF
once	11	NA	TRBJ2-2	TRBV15	TGTGCCACCAGCTCAGGGTTGGAGCTGTTTTTT	CATSSGLELFF
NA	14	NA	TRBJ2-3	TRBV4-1	TGCGCCAGCAGCCGCGGAGGGGACACAGATACGCAGTATTTT	CASSRGGDTDTQYF
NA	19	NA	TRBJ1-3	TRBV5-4	TGTGCCAGCAGCTTGGATGGACTCCTGGGGGCCGTCTCTGGAAACACCATATATTTT	CASSLDGLLGAVSGNTIYF
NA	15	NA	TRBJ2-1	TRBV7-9	TGTGCCAGCAGCCACTCGGGCAGCTCCTACAATGAGCAGTTCTTC	CASSHSGSSYNEQFF
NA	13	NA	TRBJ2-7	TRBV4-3	TGCGCCAGCAGCCAAGATCTCCGTGCCGAGCAGTACTTC	CASSQDLRAEQYF
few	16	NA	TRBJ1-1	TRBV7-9	TGTGCCAGCAGTCCCGTTTCCGGGGGTGTGAACACTGAAGCTTTCTTT	CASSPVSGGVNTEAFF
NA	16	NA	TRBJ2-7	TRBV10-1	TGCGCCAGCAACCCAGGGCACGGACGGCCATACTACGAGCAGTACTTC	CASNPGHGRPYYEQYF
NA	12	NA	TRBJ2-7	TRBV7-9	TGTGCCAGCAGCCCATTCCCGTACGAGCAGTACTTC	CASSPFPYEQYF
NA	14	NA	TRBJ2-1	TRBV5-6	TGTGCCAGCGCGAAAGGGGGTTCCTACAATGAGCAGTTCTTC	CASAKGGSYNEQFF
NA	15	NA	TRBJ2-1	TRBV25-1	TGTGCCAGCAGTGATTCATTGGTTTCCTACAATGAGCAGTTCTTC	CASSDSLVSYNEQFF
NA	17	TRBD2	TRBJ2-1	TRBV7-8	TGTGCCAGCAGCCGCTCTAGCGGGAGGGCCGCGAGGAATGAGCAGTTCTTC	CASSRSSGRAARNEQFF
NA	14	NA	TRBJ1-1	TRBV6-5	TGTGCCAGCAGTAGCAGGCTGAGGAACACTGAAGCTTTCTTT	CASSSRLRNTEAFF
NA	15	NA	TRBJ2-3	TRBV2	TGTGCCAGCAGACCCACCAACACCGGGTTCCATACGCAGTATTTT	CASRPTNTGFHTQYF
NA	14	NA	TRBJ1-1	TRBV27	TGTGCCAGCAGTTCTCGGGACACCACCACTGAAGCTTTCTTT	CASSSRDTTTEAFF
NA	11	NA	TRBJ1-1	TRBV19	TGTGCCAGTAGTGACCCGGGGAAAGCTTTCTTT	CASSDPGKAFF
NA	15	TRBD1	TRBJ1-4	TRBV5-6	TGTGCCAGCAGCTTACGGGACAGACAGGGTGAAAAACTGTTTTTT	CASSLRDRQGEKLFF
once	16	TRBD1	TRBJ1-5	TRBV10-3	TGTGCCATAAGTGATATGATGGACAGGGACAATCAGCCCCAGCATTTT	CAISDMMDRDNQPQHF
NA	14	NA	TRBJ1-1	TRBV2	TGTGCCAGCAGGGAAAACGCGGGAGGGACTGAAGCTTTCTTT	CASRENAGGTEAFF
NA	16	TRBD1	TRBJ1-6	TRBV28	TGTGCCAGCAGTCCCCGTTGGACAGGCCTCGATTCACCCCTCCACTTT	CASSPRWTGLDSPLHF
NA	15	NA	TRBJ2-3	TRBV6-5	TGTGCCAGCAGTTACTCGACCGGGTACACAGATACGCAGTATTTT	CASSYSTGYTDTQYF
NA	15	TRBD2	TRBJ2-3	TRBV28	TGTGCCAGCAAAAAGGGACTAGCCCGGGGGGATACGCAGTATTTT	CASKKGLARGDTQYF
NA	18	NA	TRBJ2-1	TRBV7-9	TGTGCCAGCAGCTTATGGGGGGCCCTAGCTGATTCCTACAATGAGCAGTTCTTC	CASSLWGALADSYNEQFF
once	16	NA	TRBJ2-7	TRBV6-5	TGTGCCAGCAGTTACTCCCCGGGACTCCCCTCCCACGAGCAGTACTTC	CASSYSPGLPSHEQYF
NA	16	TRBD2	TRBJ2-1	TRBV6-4	TGTGCCAGCAGCGAATCGGGACTAAACTCCTACAATGAGCAGTTCTTC	CASSESGLNSYNEQFF
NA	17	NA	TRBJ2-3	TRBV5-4	TGTGCCAGCAGTAATCCCCCGCGGGACAGTCTCACAGATACGCAGTATTTT	CASSNPPRDSLTDTQYF
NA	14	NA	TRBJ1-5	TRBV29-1	TGCAGCGTTCCCACGGAGGGGTCCAATCAGCCCCAGCATTTT	CSVPTEGSNQPQHF
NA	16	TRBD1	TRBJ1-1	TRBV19	TGTGCCAGCCTCCCTTATGAGCTTAGACAGGGGCACGCAGCTTTCTTT	CASLPYELRQGHAAFF
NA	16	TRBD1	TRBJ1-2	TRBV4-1	TGCGCCAGCAGCCAGGGGGGGACAGGCCATAACTATGGCTACACCTTC	CASSQGGTGHNYGYTF
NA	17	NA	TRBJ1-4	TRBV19	TGTGCCAGTAGTCCCCCCCGGGTCGAGGGGTGGACTGAAAAACTGTTTTTT	CASSPPRVEGWTEKLFF
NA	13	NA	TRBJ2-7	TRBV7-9	TGTGCCAGCAGCTTAGCGCCAGGCTACGAGCAGTACTTC	CASSLAPGYEQYF
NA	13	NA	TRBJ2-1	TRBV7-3	TGTGCCAGCAGCCAGGTCGCCTACAATGAGCAGTTCTTC	CASSQVAYNEQFF
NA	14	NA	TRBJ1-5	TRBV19	TGTGCCAGTACCGCCTGGGACACCGATCAGCCCCAGCATTTT	CASTAWDTDQPQHF
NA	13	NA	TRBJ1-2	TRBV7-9	TGTGCCAGCAGCTTACAGGGCACCCATGGCTACACCTTC	CASSLQGTHGYTF
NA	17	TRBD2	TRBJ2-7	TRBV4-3	TGCGCCAGCAGCCAAGATAAGTGGGAGGGTATCACCAACGAGCAGTACTTC	CASSQDKWEGITNEQYF
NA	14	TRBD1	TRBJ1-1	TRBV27	TGTGCCAGCAGTTTATCCGGACAGGGTCCTGAAGCTTTCTTT	CASSLSGQGPEAFF
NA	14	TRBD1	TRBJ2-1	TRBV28	TGTGCCAGCAGGCCGACAGGGAAGGGCCATGAGCAGTTCTTC	CASRPTGKGHEQFF
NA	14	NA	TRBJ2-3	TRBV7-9	TGTGCCAGCGGAACGTTGGGCCTCACAGATACGCAGTATTTT	CASGTLGLTDTQYF